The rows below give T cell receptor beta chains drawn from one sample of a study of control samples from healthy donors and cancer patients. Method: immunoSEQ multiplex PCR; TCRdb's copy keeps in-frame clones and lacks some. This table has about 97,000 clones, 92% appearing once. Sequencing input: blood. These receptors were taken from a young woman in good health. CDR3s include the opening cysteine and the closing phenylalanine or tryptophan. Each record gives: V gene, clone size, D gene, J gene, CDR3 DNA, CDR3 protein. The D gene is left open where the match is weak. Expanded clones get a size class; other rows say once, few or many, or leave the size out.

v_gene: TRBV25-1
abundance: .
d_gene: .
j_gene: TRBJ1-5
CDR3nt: TGTGCCAGCAGTGAAACAGGGAACAATCAGCCCCAGCATTTT
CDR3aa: CASSETGNNQPQHF

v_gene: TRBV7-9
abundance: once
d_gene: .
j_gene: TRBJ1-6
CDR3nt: TGTGCCAGCAGCTTGGGGCCTCCTAGCTCCTATAATTCACCCCTCCACTTT
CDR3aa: CASSLGPPSSYNSPLHF

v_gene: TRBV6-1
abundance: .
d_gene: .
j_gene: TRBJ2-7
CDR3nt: TGTGCCAGCAGTGAGGTCAGGGGAGGCTACTTC
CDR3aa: CASSEVRGGYF

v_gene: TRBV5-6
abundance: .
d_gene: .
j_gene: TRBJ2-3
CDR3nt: TGTGCCAGCAGCACCAGGGGATTGAAAGATACGCAGTATTTT
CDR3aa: CASSTRGLKDTQYF

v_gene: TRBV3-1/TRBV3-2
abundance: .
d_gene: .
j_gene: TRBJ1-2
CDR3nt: TGTGCCAGCACCCAGGGACCTGATGGCTACACCTTC
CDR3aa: CASTQGPDGYTF

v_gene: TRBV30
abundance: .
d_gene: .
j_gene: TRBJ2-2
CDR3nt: TGTGCCTGGAGTTTCCCCGGGAAAGAAACCGGGGAGCTGTTTTTT
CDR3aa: CAWSFPGKETGELFF

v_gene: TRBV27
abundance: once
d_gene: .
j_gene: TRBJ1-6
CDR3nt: TGTGCCAGCAGTCCCCCAGGACGGCGCAATTCACCCCTCCACTTT
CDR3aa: CASSPPGRRNSPLHF

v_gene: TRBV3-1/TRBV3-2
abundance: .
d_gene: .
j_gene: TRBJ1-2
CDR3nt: TGTGCCAGCAGCCAATCGGGGATAAGGGATGGCTACACCTTC
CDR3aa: CASSQSGIRDGYTF

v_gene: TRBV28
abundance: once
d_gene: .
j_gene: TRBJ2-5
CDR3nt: TGTGCCAGCAGTCCGGCGGGCAGCCACTTCCAAGAGACCCAGTACTTC
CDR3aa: CASSPAGSHFQETQYF

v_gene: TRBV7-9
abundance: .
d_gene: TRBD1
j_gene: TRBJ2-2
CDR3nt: TGTGCCAGCAGCATACGGGACAGGGGGCCGGGGGAGCTGTTTTTT
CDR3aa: CASSIRDRGPGELFF

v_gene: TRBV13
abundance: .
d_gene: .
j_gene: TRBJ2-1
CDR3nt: TGTGCCAGCAGCCCAGGTCAGGCTTCCTACAATGAGCAGTTCTTC
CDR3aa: CASSPGQASYNEQFF

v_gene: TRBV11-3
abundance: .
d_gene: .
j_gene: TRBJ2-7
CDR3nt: TGTGCCAGCAGCTTAGAGTCAGCGGAGGGCTACGAGCAGTACTTC
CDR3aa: CASSLESAEGYEQYF

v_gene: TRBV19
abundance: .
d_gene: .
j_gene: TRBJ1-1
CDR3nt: TGTGCCAGTAGTCGGGCAGGCTTCATGAACACTGAAGCTTTCTTT
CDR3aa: CASSRAGFMNTEAFF

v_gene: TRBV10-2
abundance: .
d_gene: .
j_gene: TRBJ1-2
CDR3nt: TGCGCCAGCAGGGACCCATGGTACTATGGCTACACCTTC
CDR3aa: CASRDPWYYGYTF

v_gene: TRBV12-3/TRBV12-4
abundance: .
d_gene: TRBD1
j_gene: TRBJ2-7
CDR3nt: TGTGCCAGCAGTTTACGGGACAGCTACGAGCAGTACTTC
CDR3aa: CASSLRDSYEQYF

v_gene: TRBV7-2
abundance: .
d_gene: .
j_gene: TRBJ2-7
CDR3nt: TGTGCCAGCAGCCCACAGCTGACCTCCTACGAGCAGTACTTC
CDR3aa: CASSPQLTSYEQYF

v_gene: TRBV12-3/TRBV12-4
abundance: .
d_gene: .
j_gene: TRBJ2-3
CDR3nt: TGTGCCAGCAGTCTTCGACAAGATACGCAGTATTTT
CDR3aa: CASSLRQDTQYF

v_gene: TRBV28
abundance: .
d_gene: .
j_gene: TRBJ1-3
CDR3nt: TGTGCCAGCAGTTTATTGGGTGGCTCTGGAAACACCATATATTTT
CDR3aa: CASSLLGGSGNTIYF

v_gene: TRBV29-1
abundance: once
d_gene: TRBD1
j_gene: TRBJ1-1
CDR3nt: TGCAGCGTTGGGGACAGGGGGCGACGCACTGAAGCTTTCTTT
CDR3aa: CSVGDRGRRTEAFF

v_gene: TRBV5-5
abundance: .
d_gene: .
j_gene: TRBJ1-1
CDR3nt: TGTGCCAGCAGCTTGGCTCCAGGGCCTGGGACTGAAGCTTTCTTT
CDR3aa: CASSLAPGPGTEAFF

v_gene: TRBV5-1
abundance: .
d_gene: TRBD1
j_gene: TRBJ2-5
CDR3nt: TGCGCCAGCAGCTTGGGGACAGGGGGGAGAGGAGAGACCCAGTACTTC
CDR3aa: CASSLGTGGRGETQYF

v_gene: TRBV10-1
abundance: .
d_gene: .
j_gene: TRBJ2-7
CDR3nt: TGCGCCAGCAGGATGTGGACCTACGAGCAGTACTTC
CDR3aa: CASRMWTYEQYF

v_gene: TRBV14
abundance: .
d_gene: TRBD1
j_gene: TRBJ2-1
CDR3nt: TGTGCCAGCAGCCGGTACAGGGGGAATGAGCAGTTCTTC
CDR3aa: CASSRYRGNEQFF

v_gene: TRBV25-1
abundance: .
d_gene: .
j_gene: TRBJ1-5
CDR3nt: TGTGCCAGCAGCCGGGGAGGCACTGATCAGCCCCAGCATTTT
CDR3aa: CASSRGGTDQPQHF

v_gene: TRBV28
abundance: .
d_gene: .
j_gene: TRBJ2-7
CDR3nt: TGTGCCAGCAGCGGGACAAACCTCTCCTACGAGCAGTACTTC
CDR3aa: CASSGTNLSYEQYF

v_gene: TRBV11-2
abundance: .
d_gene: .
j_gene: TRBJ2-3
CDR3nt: TGTGCCAGCAACCTTAGGAACACAGGGACAGATACGCAGTATTTT
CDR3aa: CASNLRNTGTDTQYF

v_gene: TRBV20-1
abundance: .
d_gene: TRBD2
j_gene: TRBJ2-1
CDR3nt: TGCAGTGCTAGTAAGCGGGAGACCTACAATGAGCAGTTCTTC
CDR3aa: CSASKRETYNEQFF

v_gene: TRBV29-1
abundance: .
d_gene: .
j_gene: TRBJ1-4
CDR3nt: TGCAGCGTTGATATACACGCAACTAATGAAAAACTGTTTTTT
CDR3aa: CSVDIHATNEKLFF

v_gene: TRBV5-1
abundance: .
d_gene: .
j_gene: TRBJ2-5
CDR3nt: TGCGCCAGCAGACTGACCGGGACTCTCCAAGAGACCCAGTACTTC
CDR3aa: CASRLTGTLQETQYF

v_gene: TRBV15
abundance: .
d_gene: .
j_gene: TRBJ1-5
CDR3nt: TGTGCCACCAGCAGAGACTACGAGGGGGATCAGCCCCAGCATTTT
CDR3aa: CATSRDYEGDQPQHF

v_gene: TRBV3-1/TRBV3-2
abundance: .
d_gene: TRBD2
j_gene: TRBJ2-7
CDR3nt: TGTGCCAGCAGCAAATTCCGGGAGGCCGAGCAGTACTTC
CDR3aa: CASSKFREAEQYF

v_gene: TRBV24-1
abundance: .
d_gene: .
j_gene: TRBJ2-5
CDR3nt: TGTGCCACCAGTGAGGGGAGCGCGGTGGGCGGGGAGACCCAGTACTTC
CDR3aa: CATSEGSAVGGETQYF

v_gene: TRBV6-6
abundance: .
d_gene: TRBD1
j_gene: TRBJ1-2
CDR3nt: TGTGCCAGCAGGCACGAGACAGGGGTCTATGGCTACACCTTC
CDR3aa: CASRHETGVYGYTF

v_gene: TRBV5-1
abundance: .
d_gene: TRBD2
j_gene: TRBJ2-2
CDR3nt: TGCGCCAGCAGCATAGCGGGAGGGCCAGCCGGGGAGCTGTTTTTT
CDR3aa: CASSIAGGPAGELFF

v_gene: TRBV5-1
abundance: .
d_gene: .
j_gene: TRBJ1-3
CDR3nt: TGCGCCAGCAGCCTACATACCGGACCTTCAGCCAACACCATATATTTT
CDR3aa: CASSLHTGPSANTIYF

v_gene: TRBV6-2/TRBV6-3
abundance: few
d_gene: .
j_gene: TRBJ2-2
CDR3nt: TGTGCCAGCAGTTATTCGGGGGAGAACACCGGGGAGCTGTTTTTT
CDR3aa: CASSYSGENTGELFF

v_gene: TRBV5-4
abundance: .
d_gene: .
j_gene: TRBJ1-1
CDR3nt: TGTGCCAGCAGCCCCCTGGGGAACACTGAAGCTTTCTTT
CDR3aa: CASSPLGNTEAFF

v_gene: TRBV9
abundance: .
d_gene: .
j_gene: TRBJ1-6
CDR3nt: TGTGCCAGCAGCGTAGTGGATAGGACCGATCCCTTACAGGACGATTCACCCCTCCACTTT
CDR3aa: CASSVVDRTDPLQDDSPLHF

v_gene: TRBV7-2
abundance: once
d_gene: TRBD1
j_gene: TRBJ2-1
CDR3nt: TGTGCCAGCAGCTTAACACCCGGGACAGGATACTACAATGAGCAGTTCTTC
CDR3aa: CASSLTPGTGYYNEQFF

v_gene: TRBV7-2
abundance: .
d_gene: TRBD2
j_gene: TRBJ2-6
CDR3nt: TGTGCCAGCAGCCGCCGACTAGCGGGGGGGATGCTTGGGGCCAACGTCCTGACTTTC
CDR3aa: CASSRRLAGGMLGANVLTF

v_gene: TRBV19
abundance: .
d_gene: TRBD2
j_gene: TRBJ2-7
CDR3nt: TGTGCCAGTAGCCACAGCGGGACCGACCACTACGAGCAGTACTTC
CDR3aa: CASSHSGTDHYEQYF

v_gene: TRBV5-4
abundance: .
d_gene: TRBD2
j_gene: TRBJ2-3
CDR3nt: TGTGCCAGCAGCTTTAGCGGGAGTAAGACAGATACGCAGTATTTT
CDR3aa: CASSFSGSKTDTQYF

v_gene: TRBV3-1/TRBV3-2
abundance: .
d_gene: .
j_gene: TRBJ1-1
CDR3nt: TGTGCCAGCAGCCCCCCAGCGGGGAAGGCTTTCTTT
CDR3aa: CASSPPAGKAFF

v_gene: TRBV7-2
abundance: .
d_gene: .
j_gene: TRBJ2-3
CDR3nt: TGTGCCAGCAGCTTAGGGTCCGGCGGCTTCACAGATACGCAGTATTTT
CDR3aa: CASSLGSGGFTDTQYF

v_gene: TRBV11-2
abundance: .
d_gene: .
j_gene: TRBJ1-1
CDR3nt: TGTGCCAGCACGAAGGGGGGGGGTTCTACTGAAGCTTTCTTT
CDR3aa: CASTKGGGSTEAFF

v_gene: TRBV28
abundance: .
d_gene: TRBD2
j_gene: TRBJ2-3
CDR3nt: TGTGCCAGCAGTTTCAGGGGTTTAGCGGGGGATGACACAGATACGCAGTATTTT
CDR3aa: CASSFRGLAGDDTDTQYF

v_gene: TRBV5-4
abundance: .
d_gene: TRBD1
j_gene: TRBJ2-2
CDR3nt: TGTGCCACCAGACAGGGATCGAACACCGGGGAGCTGTTTTTT
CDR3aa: CATRQGSNTGELFF

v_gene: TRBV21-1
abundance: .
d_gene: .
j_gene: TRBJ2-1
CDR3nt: TGTGCCAGCAGCAATTCTCAGCGGGAGTTCCATGAGCAGTTCTTC
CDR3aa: CASSNSQREFHEQFF

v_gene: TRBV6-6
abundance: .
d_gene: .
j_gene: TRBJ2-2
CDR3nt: TGTGCCAGCAGTCCACACACCGGGGAGCTGTTTTTT
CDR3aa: CASSPHTGELFF

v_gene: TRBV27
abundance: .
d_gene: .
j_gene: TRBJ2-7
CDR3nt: TGTGCCAGCATGAGTGAGGGAGTCGGGTCCTACGAGCAGTACTTC
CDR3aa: CASMSEGVGSYEQYF

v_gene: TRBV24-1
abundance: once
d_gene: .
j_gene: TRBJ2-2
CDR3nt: TGTGCCACCAGTGAGCCGGAGACTACGAACACCGGGGAGCTGTTTTTT
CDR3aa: CATSEPETTNTGELFF

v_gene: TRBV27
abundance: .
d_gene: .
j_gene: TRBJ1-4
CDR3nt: TGTGCCAGCAGTTTATCGGGGCTTGAAGGGAAACTGTTTTTT
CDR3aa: CASSLSGLEGKLFF

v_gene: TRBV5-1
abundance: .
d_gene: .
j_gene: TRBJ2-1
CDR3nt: TGCGCCAGCAGCCGGTGGAGCAGGGAGGAATTTAAGTTCTTC
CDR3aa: CASSRWSREEFKFF

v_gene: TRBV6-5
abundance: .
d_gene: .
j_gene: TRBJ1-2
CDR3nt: TGTGCCAGCAGGCTAGGACGGAACTATGGCTACACCTTC
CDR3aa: CASRLGRNYGYTF